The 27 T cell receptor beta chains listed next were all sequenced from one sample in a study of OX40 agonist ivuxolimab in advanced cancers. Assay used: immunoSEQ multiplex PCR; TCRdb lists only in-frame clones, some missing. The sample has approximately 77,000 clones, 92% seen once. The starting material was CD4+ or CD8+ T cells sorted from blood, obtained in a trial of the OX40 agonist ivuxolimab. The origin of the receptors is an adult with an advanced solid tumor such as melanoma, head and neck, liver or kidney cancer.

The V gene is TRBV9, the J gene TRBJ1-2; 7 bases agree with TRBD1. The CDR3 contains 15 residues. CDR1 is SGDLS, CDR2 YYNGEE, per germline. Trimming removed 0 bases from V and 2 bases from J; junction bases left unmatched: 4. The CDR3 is CASSVEAGGNYGYTF. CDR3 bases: TGTGCCAGCAGCGTAGAGGCAGGGGGGAACTATGGCTACACCTTC.

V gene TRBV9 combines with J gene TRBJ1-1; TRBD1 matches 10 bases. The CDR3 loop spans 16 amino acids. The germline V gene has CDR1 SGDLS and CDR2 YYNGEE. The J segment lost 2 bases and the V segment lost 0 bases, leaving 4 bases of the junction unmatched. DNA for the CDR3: TGTGCCAGCAGCGTAGTGGGGACAGGGGTAAACACTGAAGCTTTCTTT. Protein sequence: CASSVVGTGVNTEAFF. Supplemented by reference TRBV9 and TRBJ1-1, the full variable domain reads DSGVTQTPKHLITATGQRVTLRCSPRSGDLSVYWYQQSLDQGLQFLIQYYNGEERAKGNILERFSAQQFPDLHSELNLSSLELGDSALYFCASSVVGTGVNTEAFFGQGTRLTVV.

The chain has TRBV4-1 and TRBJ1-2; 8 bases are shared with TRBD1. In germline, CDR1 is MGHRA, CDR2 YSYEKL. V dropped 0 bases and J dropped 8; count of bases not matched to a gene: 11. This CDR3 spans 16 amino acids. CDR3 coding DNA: TGCGCCAGCAGCCAAGAGGGGCAGGGGGCGACGGGAGGCTACACCTTC. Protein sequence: CASSQEGQGATGGYTF.

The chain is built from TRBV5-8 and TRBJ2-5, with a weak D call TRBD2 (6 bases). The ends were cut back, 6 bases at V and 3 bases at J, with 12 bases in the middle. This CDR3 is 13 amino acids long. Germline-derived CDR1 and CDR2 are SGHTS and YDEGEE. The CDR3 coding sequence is TGTGCCAGCACCTCGGGAGTGAAAGAGACCCAGTACTTC. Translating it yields CASTSGVKETQYF.

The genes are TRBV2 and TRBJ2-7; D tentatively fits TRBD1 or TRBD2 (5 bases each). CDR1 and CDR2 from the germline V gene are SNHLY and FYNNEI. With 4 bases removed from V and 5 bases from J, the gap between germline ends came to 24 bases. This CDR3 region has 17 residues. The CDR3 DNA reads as TGTGCCAGCAGTGCCCGGGTATGGGGGAGAAGGAGTAACGAGCAGTACTTC. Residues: CASSARVWGRRSNEQYF. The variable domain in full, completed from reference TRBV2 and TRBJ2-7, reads EPEVTQTPSHQVTQMGQEVILRCVPISNHLYFYWYRQILGQKVEFLVSFYNNEISEKSEIFDDQFSVERPDGSNFTLKIRSTKLEDSAMYFCASSARVWGRRSNEQYFGPGTRLTVT.

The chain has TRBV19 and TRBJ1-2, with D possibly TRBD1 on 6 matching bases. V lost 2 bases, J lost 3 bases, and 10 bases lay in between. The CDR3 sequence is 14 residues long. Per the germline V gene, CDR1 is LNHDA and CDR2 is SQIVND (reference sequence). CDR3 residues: CASSITGPHYGYTF. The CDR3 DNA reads TGTGCCAGTAGTATAACAGGGCCCCACTATGGCTACACCTTC.

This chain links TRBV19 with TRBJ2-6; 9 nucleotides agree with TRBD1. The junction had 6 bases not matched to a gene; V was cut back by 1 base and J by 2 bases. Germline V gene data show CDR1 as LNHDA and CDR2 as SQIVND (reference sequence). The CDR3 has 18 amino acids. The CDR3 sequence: CASSIGYRGRAGANVLTF. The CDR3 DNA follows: TGTGCCAGTAGTATAGGTTACAGGGGGCGCGCTGGGGCCAACGTCCTGACTTTC.

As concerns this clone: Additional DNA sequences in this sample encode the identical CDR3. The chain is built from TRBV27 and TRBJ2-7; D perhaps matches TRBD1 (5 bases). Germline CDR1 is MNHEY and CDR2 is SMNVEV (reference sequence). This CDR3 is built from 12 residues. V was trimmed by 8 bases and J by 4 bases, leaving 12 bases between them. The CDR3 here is CASRRQGYEQYF. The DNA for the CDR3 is TGTGCCAGCCGTAGGCAGGGTTACGAGCAGTACTTC.

CDR3 nucleotide sequence: TGTGCCATCAGCCACTTTGACAGACAAGAGACCCAGTACTTC. Translating gives CAISHFDRQETQYF. This rearrangement joins TRBV10-3 to TRBJ2-5, with D tentatively TRBD1 (5 bases). Looked up from germline, CDR1 is ENHRY and CDR2 is SYGVKD. Trimming cost V 6 bases and J 2 bases, with 13 bases left between them. The length of the CDR3 is 14 residues.

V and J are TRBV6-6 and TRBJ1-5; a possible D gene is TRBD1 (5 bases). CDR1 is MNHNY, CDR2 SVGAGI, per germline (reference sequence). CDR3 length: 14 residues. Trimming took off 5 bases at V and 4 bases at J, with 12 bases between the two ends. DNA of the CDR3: TGTGCCAGCAGTCCGGACGGGGGGAATCAGCCCCAGCATTTT. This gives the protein CASSPDGGNQPQHF.

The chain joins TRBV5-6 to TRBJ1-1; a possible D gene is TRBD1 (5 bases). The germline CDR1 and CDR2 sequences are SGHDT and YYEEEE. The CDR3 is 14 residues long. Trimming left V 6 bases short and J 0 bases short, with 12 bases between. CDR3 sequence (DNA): TGTGCCAGCATCGGGACGGCTATGAACACTGAAGCTTTCTTT. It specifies CASIGTAMNTEAFF.

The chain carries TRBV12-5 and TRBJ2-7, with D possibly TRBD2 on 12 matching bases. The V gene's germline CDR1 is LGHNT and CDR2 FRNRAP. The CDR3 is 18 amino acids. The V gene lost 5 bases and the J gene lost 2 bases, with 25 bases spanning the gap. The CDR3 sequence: CASGEDRGRLAGAYEQYF. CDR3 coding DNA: TGTGCTAGTGGTGAGGACAGGGGGCGACTAGCGGGAGCCTACGAGCAGTACTTC.

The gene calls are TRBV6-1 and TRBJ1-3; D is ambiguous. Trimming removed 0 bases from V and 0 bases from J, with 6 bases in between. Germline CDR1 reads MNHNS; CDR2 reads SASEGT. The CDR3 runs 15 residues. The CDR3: CASSEAVYSGNTIYF. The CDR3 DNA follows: TGTGCCAGCAGTGAAGCGGTCTACTCTGGAAACACCATATATTTT.

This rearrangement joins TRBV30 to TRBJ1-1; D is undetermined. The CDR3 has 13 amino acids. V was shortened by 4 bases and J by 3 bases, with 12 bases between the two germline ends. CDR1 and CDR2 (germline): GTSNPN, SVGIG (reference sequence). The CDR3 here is CAWTQDGDTEAFF. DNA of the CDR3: TGTGCCTGGACGCAGGACGGAGACACTGAAGCTTTCTTT. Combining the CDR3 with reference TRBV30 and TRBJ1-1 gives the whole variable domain SQTIHQWPATLVQPVGSPLSLECTVEGTSNPNLYWYRQAAGRGLQLLFYSVGIGQISSEVPQNLSASRPQDRQFILSSKKLLLSDSGFYLCAWTQDGDTEAFFGQGTRLTVV.

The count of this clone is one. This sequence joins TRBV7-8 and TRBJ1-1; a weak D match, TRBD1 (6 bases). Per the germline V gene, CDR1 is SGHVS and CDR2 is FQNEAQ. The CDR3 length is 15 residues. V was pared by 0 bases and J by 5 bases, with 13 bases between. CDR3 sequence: CASSLARGRGTEAFF. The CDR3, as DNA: TGTGCCAGCAGCTTAGCGCGGGGGCGGGGGACTGAAGCTTTCTTT.

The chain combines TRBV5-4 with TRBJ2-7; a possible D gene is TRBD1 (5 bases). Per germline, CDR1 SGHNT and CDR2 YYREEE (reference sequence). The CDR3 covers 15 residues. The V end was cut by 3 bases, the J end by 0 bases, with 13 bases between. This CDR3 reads CASSSGALLSYEQYF. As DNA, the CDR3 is TGTGCCAGCAGCTCTGGGGCTCTCCTCTCCTACGAGCAGTACTTC. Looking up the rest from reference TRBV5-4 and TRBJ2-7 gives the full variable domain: ETGVTQSPTHLIKTRGQQVTLRCSSQSGHNTVSWYQQALGQGPQFIFQYYREEENGRGNFPPRFSGLQFPNYSSELNVNALELDDSALYLCASSSGALLSYEQYFGPGTRLTVT.

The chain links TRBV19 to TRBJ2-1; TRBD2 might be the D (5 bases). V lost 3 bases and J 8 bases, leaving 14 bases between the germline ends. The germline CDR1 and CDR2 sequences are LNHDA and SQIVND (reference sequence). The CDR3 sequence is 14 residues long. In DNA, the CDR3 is TGTGCCAGTAGTATCCCACTAGGCTCGGATGAGCAGTTCTTC. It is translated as CASSIPLGSDEQFF.

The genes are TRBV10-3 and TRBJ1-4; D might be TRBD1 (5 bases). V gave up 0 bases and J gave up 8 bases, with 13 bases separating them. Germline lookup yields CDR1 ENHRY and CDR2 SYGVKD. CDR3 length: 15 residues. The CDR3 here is CAISESKAEGEKLFF. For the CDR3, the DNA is TGTGCCATCAGTGAGTCGAAGGCGGAGGGGGAAAAACTGTTTTTT.

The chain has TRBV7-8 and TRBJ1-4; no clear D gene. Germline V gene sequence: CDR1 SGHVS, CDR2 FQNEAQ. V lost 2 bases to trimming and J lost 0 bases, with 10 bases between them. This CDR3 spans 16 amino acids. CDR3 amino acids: CASSLRRLATNEKLFF. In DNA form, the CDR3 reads TGTGCCAGCAGCTTAAGGAGACTTGCAACTAATGAAAAACTGTTTTTT. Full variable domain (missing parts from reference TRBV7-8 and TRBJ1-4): GAGVSQSPRYKVAKRGQDVALRCDPISGHVSLFWYQQALGQGPEFLTYFQNEAQLDKSGLPSDRFFAERPEGSVSTLKIQRTQQEDSAVYLCASSLRRLATNEKLFFGSGTQLSVL.

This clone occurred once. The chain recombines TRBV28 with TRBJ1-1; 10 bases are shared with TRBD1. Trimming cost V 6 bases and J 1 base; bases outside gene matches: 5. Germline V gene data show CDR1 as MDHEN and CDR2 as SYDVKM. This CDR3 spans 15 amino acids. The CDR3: CASRPGQGGNTEAFF. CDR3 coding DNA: TGTGCCAGCAGACCCGGACAGGGGGGGAACACTGAAGCTTTCTTT.

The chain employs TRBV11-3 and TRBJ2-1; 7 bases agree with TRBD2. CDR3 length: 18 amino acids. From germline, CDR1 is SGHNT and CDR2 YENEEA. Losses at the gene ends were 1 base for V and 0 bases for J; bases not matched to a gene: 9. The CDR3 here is CASSLGGSGRRSYNEQFF. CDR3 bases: TGTGCCAGCAGCTTAGGGGGTAGCGGGCGCCGCTCCTACAATGAGCAGTTCTTC.

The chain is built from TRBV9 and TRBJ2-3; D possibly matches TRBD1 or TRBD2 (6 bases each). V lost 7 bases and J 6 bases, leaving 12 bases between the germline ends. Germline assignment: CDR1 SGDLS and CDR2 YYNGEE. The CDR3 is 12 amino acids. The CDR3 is CASRGRADTQYF. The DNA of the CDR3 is TGTGCCAGCCGGGGGCGGGCGGATACGCAGTATTTT.

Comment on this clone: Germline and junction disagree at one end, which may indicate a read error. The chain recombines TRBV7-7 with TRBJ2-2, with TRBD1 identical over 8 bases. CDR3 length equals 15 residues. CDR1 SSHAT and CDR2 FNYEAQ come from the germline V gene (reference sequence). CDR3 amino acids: CASSVDRGGTGELFF. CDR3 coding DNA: TGTGCTAGCAGCGTTGACAGGGGCGGAACCGGGGAGCTGTTTTTT.

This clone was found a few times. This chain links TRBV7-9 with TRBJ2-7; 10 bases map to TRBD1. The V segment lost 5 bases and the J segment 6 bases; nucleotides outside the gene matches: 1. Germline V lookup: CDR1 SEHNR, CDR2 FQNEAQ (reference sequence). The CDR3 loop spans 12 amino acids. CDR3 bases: TGTGCCAGCAGCCGGACAGGGGGCGAGCAGTACTTC. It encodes CASSRTGGEQYF.

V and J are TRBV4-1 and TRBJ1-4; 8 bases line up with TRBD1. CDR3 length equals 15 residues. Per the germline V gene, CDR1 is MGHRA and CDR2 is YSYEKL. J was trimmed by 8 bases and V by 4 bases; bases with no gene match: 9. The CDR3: CASSLVGQGLEKLFF. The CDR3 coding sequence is TGCGCCAGCAGCCTTGTCGGACAGGGACTCGAAAAACTGTTTTTT.

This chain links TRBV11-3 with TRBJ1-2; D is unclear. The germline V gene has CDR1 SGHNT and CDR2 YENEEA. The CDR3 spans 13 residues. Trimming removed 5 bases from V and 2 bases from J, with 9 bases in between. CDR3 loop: CASSPTYNYGYTF. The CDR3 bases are TGTGCCAGCAGCCCGACATACAACTATGGCTACACCTTC. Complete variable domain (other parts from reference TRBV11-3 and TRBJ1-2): EAGVVQSPRYKIIEKKQPVAFWCNPISGHNTLYWYLQNLGQGPELLIRYENEEAVDDSQLPKDRFSAERLKGVDSTLKIQPAELGDSAVYLCASSPTYNYGYTFGSGTRLTVV.

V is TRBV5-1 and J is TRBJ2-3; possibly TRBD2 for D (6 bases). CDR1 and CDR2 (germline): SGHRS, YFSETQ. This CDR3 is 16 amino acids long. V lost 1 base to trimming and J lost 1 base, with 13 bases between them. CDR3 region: CASSLTPGERTDTQYF. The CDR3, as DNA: TGCGCCAGCAGCTTGACCCCGGGAGAGCGCACAGATACGCAGTATTTT. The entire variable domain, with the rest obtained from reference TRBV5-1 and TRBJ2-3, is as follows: KAGVTQTPRYLIKTRGQQVTLSCSPISGHRSVSWYQQTPGQGLQFLFEYFSETQRNKGNFPGRFSGRQFSNSRSEMNVSTLELGDSALYLCASSLTPGERTDTQYFGPGTRLTVL.